The 26 T cell receptor beta chains in this list originate from one sample, sequenced in a study of shared clonotypes between healthy human individuals. Clones were sequenced by immunoSEQ multiplex PCR, and TCRdb holds only the in-frame ones, with some missing. The profile shows some 2,100,000 clones, about 93% of them singletons. Naive CD8 isolation took CD45RO-negative cells positively selected for CCR7 and excluded terminally differentiated effector memory CD45RA+ cells. The sequencing input was naive CD8+ T cells from PBMCs. The receptors come from a man younger than 35 in good health. Some clones in this sample may be carry-over from other donors' samples.

V is TRBV14 and J is TRBJ2-1, with no clear D. CDR3 length equals 15 residues. V lost 0 bases to trimming and J lost 7 bases, with 13 bases between them. Germline values: CDR1 SGHDN, CDR2 FVKESK. Written as DNA, the CDR3 is TGTGCCAGCAGCCAAGAAGGGCGGTTTGGGAATGAGCAGTTCTTC. Its translation: CASSQEGRFGNEQFF.

Written as DNA, the CDR3 is TGTGCCAGCAGCGGACAGGGGGGTCCAACTAATGAAAAACTGTTTTTT. The encoded protein is CASSGQGGPTNEKLFF. The chain couples TRBV2 to TRBJ1-4, with 10 bases fitting TRBD1. Germline CDR1 is SNHLY and CDR2 is FYNNEI. This CDR3 region has 16 residues. The V and J ends lost 6 bases and 0 bases, in that order; junction bases with no gene match: 4.

Worth noting for this clone: This sample includes further DNA sequences coding for the same CDR3. The chain recombines TRBV27 with TRBJ2-7, with D possibly TRBD1 on 5 matching bases. Germline assignment: CDR1 MNHEY and CDR2 SMNVEV (reference sequence). The CDR3 length is 13 residues. Between the trimmed V and J ends, which lost 5 bases and 3 bases, there was a span of 11 bases. The CDR3 spells CASSLGHSYEQYF. The CDR3 DNA sequence: TGTGCCAGCAGTCTAGGACACAGCTACGAGCAGTACTTC.

This clone showed up just once. The chain's CDR3 is CASSEGREGEQYF. The CDR3 DNA reads TGCGCCAGCAGTGAGGGGAGGGAGGGCGAGCAGTACTTC. The V and J genes are TRBV10-1 and TRBJ2-7; 7 bases map to TRBD2. CDR3 length equals 13 residues. After removal of 2 bases from V and 6 bases from J, the junction contained 4 bases not matched to a gene. Germline V gene sequence: CDR1 WNHNN, CDR2 SYGVQD (reference sequence).

The chain carries TRBV29-1 and TRBJ2-7; no firm D call. CDR3 length: 13 residues. V was clipped by 2 bases and J by 2 bases, with 10 bases between them. CDR1 is SQVTM, CDR2 ANQGSEA, per germline. The chain's CDR3 is CSVEFSVPYEQYF. The CDR3 DNA follows: TGCAGCGTTGAATTCTCAGTACCCTACGAGCAGTACTTC.

In its sample, this clone was seen once. Other nucleotide sequences in the sample specify the same CDR3. The V gene is TRBV27, the J gene TRBJ2-7; maybe TRBD2 (6 bases). This CDR3 has 13 amino acids. Germline CDR1 is MNHEY and CDR2 is SMNVEV (reference sequence). Trimming shortened V by 3 bases and J by 4 bases, and 10 bases separated the two germline ends. CDR3 sequence (DNA): TGTGCCAGCAGTTTTGCCGGGGGTTACGAGCAGTACTTC. Its translation is CASSFAGGYEQYF.

The chain joins TRBV13 to TRBJ2-3, with D unclear. V lost 4 bases and J 0 bases, leaving 14 bases between the germline ends. The CDR3 runs 16 residues. Germline CDR1 and CDR2: PRHDT and FYEKMQ (reference sequence). CDR3 DNA: TGTGCCAGCAGCTCCTCGGCGGCCATAAGCACAGATACGCAGTATTTT. It encodes CASSSSAAISTDTQYF.

The chain uses TRBV6-6 and TRBJ1-2; D gene ambiguous. This CDR3 has 14 residues. Between the trimmed V and J ends, which lost 4 bases and 2 bases, there was a span of 11 bases. Germline CDR1 reads MNHNY; CDR2 reads SVGAGI (reference sequence). CDR3: CASSFPDKNYGYTF. The CDR3 nucleotides read TGTGCCAGCAGTTTCCCCGACAAGAACTATGGCTACACCTTC.

The chain uses TRBV2 and TRBJ1-1; the D gene is possibly TRBD1 (5 bases). The CDR3 is 16 amino acids. Germline V gives CDR1 SNHLY, CDR2 FYNNEI. Trimming took off 1 base at V and 0 bases at J, with 12 bases between the two ends. The CDR3 loop is CASSEEGEGLNTEAFF. CDR3 sequence (DNA): TGTGCCAGCAGTGAAGAAGGAGAGGGGCTGAACACTGAAGCTTTCTTT.

The V and J genes are TRBV6-5 and TRBJ2-1, with D maybe TRBD1 (6 bases). CDR1 MNHEY and CDR2 SVGAGI come from the germline V gene. With 6 bases removed from V and 0 bases from J, the gap between germline ends came to 12 bases. This CDR3 comprises 15 residues. CDR3 protein: CASRTDRSSYNEQFF. The CDR3 nucleotides read TGTGCCAGCAGGACCGACAGGAGCTCCTACAATGAGCAGTTCTTC.

V is TRBV2 and J is TRBJ2-7; 10 bases agree with TRBD2. V lost 4 bases to trimming and J lost 1 base; unmatched junction nucleotides: 10. This CDR3 spans 17 amino acids. CDR1 is SNHLY, CDR2 FYNNEI, per germline. In DNA, the CDR3 is TGTGCCAGCAGTGGTAGCCCTAGCGGGGGAAGGTCCTACGAGCAGTACTTC. Its protein product is CASSGSPSGGRSYEQYF.

The V and J genes are TRBV29-1 and TRBJ2-7; D may be TRBD2 (6 bases). Germline V CDR1 and CDR2: SQVTM, ANQGSEA. V lost 3 bases and J 6 bases, leaving 15 bases between the germline ends. The CDR3 runs to 13 residues. The CDR3 reads CSVEISGGLEQYF. The CDR3 DNA is TGCAGCGTTGAGATCTCTGGGGGACTCGAGCAGTACTTC.

The V gene is TRBV7-9, the J gene TRBJ2-7; D gene unclear. The ends were cut back, 1 base at V and 2 bases at J, with 9 bases in the middle. This CDR3 is 14 amino acids long. The germline gives CDR1 SEHNR, CDR2 FQNEAQ (reference sequence). The CDR3 bases are TGTGCCAGCAGCTTAGGTTCCCAAGCCTACGAGCAGTACTTC. Its translation: CASSLGSQAYEQYF.

The gene calls are TRBV20-1 and TRBJ2-1; 7 nucleotides line up with TRBD2. In germline, CDR1 is DFQATT, CDR2 SNEGSKA (reference sequence). The V segment lost 5 bases and the J segment 13 bases; nucleotides outside the gene matches: 5. The CDR3 totals 10 residues. The CDR3 sequence is CSALSGIQFF. DNA of the CDR3: TGCAGTGCTCTCAGCGGGATACAGTTCTTC.

This chain connects TRBV4-1 to TRBJ1-2; TRBD1 matches 7 bases. The germline CDR1 and CDR2 sequences are MGHRA and YSYEKL. Trimming cost V 3 bases and J 4 bases; bases outside gene matches: 5. The CDR3 covers 14 residues. CDR3 sequence reads: CASSHPGTAYGYTF. In nucleotides, the CDR3 is TGCGCCAGCAGCCACCCGGGGACAGCCTATGGCTACACCTTC.

V gene TRBV2 combines with J gene TRBJ2-7; D not certain. From germline, CDR1 is SNHLY and CDR2 FYNNEI. CDR3 length: 13 amino acids. V was trimmed by 3 bases and J by 2 bases, leaving 8 bases between them. The CDR3, as DNA: TGTGCCAGCAGTGAGGGGAAAACCTACGAGCAGTACTTC. It translates to CASSEGKTYEQYF.

V and J are TRBV14 and TRBJ2-1; D gene unclear. The ends were cut back, 4 bases at V and 4 bases at J, with 26 bases in the middle. Per the germline V gene, CDR1 is SGHDN and CDR2 is FVKESK. The CDR3 is 19 residues long. The CDR3 DNA reads as TGTGCCAGCAGCCGCCTTAAGGCCCTCGTATCGAGGCAGTACAATGAGCAGTTCTTC. It codes for CASSRLKALVSRQYNEQFF.

This sequence joins TRBV2 and TRBJ1-1; D may be TRBD1 (5 bases). Germline V CDR1 and CDR2: SNHLY, FYNNEI. The CDR3 spans 14 residues. V was cut by 6 bases and J by 2 bases, with 13 bases left in between. The CDR3 reads CASSLTGGNTEAFF. DNA for the CDR3: TGTGCCAGCAGCCTCACTGGGGGTAACACTGAAGCTTTCTTT. The complete variable domain, with remaining parts taken from reference TRBV2 and TRBJ1-1, reads EPEVTQTPSHQVTQMGQEVILRCVPISNHLYFYWYRQILGQKVEFLVSFYNNEISEKSEIFDDQFSVERPDGSNFTLKIRSTKLEDSAMYFCASSLTGGNTEAFFGQGTRLTVV.

The J gene is TRBJ2-2, the V gene TRBV7-7, with TRBD2 matching over 8 bases. CDR3 size: 16 residues. J was trimmed by 6 bases and V by 5 bases; bases with no gene match: 11. Per the germline V gene, CDR1 is SSHAT and CDR2 is FNYEAQ (reference sequence). This CDR3 reads CASSLRRGGESGELFF. As DNA, the CDR3 is TGTGCCAGCAGCCTACGCCGGGGGGGCGAATCCGGGGAGCTGTTTTTT. The whole variable domain, filled in from reference TRBV7-7 and TRBJ2-2, reads GAGVSQSPRYKVTKRGQDVTLRCDPISSHATLYWYQQALGQGPEFLTYFNYEAQPDKSGLPSDRFSAERPEGSISTLTIQRTEQRDSAMYRCASSLRRGGESGELFFGEGSRLTVL.

V is TRBV6-6 and J is TRBJ1-4; 9 bases match TRBD1. Trimming at V came to 6 bases and at J to 8 bases, leaving 10 bases not matched to a gene. The CDR3 loop spans 15 amino acids. The germline gives CDR1 MNHNY, CDR2 SVGAGI (reference sequence). CDR3 residues: CASSPYRGQEEKLFF. The CDR3 DNA sequence: TGTGCCAGCAGCCCCTACAGGGGGCAGGAAGAAAAACTGTTTTTT.

This chain links TRBV27 with TRBJ2-1; a possible D gene is TRBD2 (5 bases). From germline, CDR1 is MNHEY and CDR2 SMNVEV (reference sequence). The CDR3 spans 18 residues. Trimming removed 2 bases from V and 0 bases from J, with 17 bases in between. As DNA, the CDR3 is TGTGCCAGCAGTTTAGGTAGCGTAGGGCCCCCCTCCTACAATGAGCAGTTCTTC. Protein product: CASSLGSVGPPSYNEQFF.

The CDR3 sequence: CASSFGGFTGELFF. In DNA, the CDR3 is TGTGCCAGCAGTTTCGGGGGATTCACCGGGGAGCTGTTTTTT. The rearrangement uses TRBV28 and TRBJ2-2; D perhaps matches TRBD2 (6 bases). Deletions cut 3 bases from V and 4 bases from J, with 9 bases between. Looked up from germline, CDR1 is MDHEN and CDR2 is SYDVKM. This CDR3 has 14 amino acids.

The V call is TRBV10-3, the J call TRBJ1-2; D is undetermined. Per germline, CDR1 ENHRY and CDR2 SYGVKD. The CDR3 consists of 15 residues. Trimming cost V 5 bases and J 6 bases, with 19 bases left between them. This chain's CDR3 is CAISTAGRGTNGYTF. The CDR3, as DNA: TGTGCCATCAGTACTGCCGGACGGGGAACCAATGGCTACACCTTC.

The chain recombines TRBV7-2 with TRBJ2-3; 7 nucleotides agree with TRBD2. The J segment lost 9 bases and the V segment lost 4 bases, leaving 13 bases of the junction unmatched. CDR1 and CDR2 from the germline V gene are SGHTA and FQGNSA. The CDR3 contains 15 residues. CDR3 amino acids: CASSYLADSALTQYF. The CDR3 DNA sequence: TGTGCCAGCAGCTACCTAGCGGACTCTGCCTTAACGCAGTATTTT.

This chain joins TRBV28 and TRBJ2-7; the match to TRBD1 covers 7 bases. Germline trimming cut 6 bases from V and 9 bases from J; bases unmatched to any gene: 17. CDR3 length equals 15 residues. Per germline, CDR1 MDHEN and CDR2 SYDVKM. The CDR3 coding sequence is TGTGCCAGCAGCGAAAACCGGGACAGCCACCTAGGGCAGTACTTC. Residues: CASSENRDSHLGQYF.

V usage is TRBV14 and J usage is TRBJ2-3, with D possibly matching TRBD2 (5 bases). V was shortened by 2 bases and J by 5 bases, with 8 bases between the two germline ends. Germline V gene lookup returns CDR1 SGHDN and CDR2 FVKESK. The CDR3 is 13 residues long. This CDR3 reads CASSQPTIDTQYF. The CDR3 nucleotides read TGTGCCAGCAGCCAACCGACTATAGATACGCAGTATTTT.